This T cell receptor (beta chain) was recovered during a study of blood T cell repertoires in COVID-19. Study background: COVID-19 samples, acute and convalescent, were from the United States, Italy and Spain.

This CDR3 contains 16 residues. Germline lookup yields CDR1 ENHRY and CDR2 SYGVKD. V lost 3 bases to trimming and J lost 0 bases; unmatched junction nucleotides: 5. In the original workflow: By means of reference gene primer amplification, nucleated cell counts were estimated. TCRdb's copy holds only in-frame clones and misses some; the assay was immunoSEQ multiplex PCR. That table supplies the V and J calls and clone size; D and trimming were determined from the DNA. The data show around 100,000 clones, with around four fifths seen just once and 13% held by the top ten. The sequenced sample was peripheral blood. This chain uses TRBV10-3 with TRBJ1-1; 9 positions agree with TRBD1. The TCR comes from a man aged 50 to 59 with active or convalescent COVID-19. CDR3 sequence reads: CAISDLRTGVNTEAFF. For the CDR3, the DNA is TGTGCCATCAGTGACCTTCGGACAGGGGTGAACACTGAAGCTTTCTTT.